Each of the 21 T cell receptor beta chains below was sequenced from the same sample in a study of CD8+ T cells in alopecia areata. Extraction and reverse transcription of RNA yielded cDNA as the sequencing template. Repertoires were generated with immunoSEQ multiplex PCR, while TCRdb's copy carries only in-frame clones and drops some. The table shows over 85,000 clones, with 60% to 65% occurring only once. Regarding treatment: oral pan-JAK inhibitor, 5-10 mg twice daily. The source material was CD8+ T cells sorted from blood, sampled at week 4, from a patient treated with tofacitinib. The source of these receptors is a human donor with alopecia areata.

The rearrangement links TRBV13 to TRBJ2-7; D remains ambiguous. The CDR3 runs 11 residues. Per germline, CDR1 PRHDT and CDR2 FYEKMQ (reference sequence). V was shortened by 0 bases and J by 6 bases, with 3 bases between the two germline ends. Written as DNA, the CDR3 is TGTGCCAGCAGCTTAGGCATCGAGCAGTACTTC. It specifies CASSLGIEQYF.

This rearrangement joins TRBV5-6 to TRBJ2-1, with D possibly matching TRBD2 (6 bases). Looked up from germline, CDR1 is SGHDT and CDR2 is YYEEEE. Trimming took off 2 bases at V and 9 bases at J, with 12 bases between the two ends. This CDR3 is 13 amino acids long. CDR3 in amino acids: CASSLGRGGEQFF. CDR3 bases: TGTGCCAGCAGCTTAGGGCGGGGAGGTGAGCAGTTCTTC.

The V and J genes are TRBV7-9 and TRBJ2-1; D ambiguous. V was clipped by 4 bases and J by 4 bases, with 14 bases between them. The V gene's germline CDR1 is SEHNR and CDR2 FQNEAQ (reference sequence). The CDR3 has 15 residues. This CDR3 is CASSSPQSLYNEQFF. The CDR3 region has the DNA TGTGCCAGCAGCTCCCCCCAGTCATTATACAATGAGCAGTTCTTC.

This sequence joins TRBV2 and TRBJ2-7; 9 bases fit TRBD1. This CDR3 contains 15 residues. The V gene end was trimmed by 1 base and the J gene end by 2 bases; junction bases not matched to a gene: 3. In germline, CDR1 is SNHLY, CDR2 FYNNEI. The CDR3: CASSEGTGATYEQYF. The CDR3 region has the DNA TGTGCCAGCAGTGAAGGGACAGGGGCTACCTACGAGCAGTACTTC.

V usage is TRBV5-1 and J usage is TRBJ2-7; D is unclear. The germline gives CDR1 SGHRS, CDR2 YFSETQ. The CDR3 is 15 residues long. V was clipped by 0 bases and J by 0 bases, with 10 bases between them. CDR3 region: CASSLAVVDSYEQYF. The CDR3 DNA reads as TGCGCCAGCAGCTTGGCCGTCGTAGACTCCTACGAGCAGTACTTC.

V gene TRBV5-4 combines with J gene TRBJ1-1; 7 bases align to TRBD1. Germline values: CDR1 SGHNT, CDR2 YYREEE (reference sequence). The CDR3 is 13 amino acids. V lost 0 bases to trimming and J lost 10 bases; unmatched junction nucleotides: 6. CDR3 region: CASSLEGGAAAFF. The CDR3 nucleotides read TGTGCCAGCAGCTTGGAAGGGGGCGCCGCAGCTTTCTTT.

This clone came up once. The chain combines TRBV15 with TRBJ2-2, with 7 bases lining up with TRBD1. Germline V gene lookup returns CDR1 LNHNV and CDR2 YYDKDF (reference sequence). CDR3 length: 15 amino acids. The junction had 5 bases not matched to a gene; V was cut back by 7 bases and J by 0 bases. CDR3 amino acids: CATNTGQSNTGELFF. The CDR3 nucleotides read TGTGCCACCAACACGGGACAGTCGAACACCGGGGAGCTGTTTTTT.

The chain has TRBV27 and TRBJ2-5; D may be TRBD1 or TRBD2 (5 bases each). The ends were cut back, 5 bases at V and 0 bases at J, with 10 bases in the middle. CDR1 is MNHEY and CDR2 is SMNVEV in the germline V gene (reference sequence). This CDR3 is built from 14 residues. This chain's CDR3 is CASSRGAYQETQYF. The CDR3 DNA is TGTGCCAGCAGTCGAGGGGCGTACCAAGAGACCCAGTACTTC.

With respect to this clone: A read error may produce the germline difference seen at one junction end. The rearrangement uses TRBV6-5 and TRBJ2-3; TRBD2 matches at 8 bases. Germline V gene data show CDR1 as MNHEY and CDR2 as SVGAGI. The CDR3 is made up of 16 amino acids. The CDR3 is CASSYSTGGPTGTQYF. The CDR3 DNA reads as TGTGCCAGCAGTTACTCAACGGGGGGGCCGACAGGTACGCAGTATTTT.

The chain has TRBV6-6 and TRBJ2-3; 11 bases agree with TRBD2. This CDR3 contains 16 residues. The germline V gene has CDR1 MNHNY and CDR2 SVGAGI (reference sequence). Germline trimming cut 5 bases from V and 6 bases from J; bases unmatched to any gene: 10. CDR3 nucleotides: TGTGCCAGCAGTACTGGACTAGCGGGCGTTCTTGATACGCAGTATTTT. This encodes CASSTGLAGVLDTQYF.

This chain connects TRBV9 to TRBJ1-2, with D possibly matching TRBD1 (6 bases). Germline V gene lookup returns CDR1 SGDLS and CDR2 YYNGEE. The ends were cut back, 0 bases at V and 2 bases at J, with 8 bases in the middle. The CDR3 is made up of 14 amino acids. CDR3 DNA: TGTGCCAGCAGCGTAGGGGACAACAACTATGGCTACACCTTC. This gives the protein CASSVGDNNYGYTF.

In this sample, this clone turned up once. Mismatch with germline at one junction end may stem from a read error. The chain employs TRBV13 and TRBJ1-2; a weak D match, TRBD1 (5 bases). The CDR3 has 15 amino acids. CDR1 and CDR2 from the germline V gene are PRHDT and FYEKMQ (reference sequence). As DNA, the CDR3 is TGTGCCAGCAGCCTAGGGGCAGGGAGTCCTTATGGCTACACCTTC. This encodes CASSLGAGSPYGYTF.

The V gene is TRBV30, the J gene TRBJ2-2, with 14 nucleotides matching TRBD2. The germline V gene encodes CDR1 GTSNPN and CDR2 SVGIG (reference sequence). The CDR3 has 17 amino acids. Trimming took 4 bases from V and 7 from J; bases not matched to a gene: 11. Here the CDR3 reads CAWTPGLAGDIVGELFF. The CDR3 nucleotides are TGTGCCTGGACCCCGGGACTAGCGGGAGATATCGTCGGGGAGCTGTTTTTT.

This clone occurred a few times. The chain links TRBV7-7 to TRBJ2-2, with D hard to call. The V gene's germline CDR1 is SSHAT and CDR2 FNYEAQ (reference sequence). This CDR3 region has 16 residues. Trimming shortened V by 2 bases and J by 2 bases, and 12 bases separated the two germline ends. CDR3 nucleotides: TGTGCCAGCAGCTTACAGGAAGGGCTAAACACCGGGGAGCTGTTTTTT. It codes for CASSLQEGLNTGELFF.

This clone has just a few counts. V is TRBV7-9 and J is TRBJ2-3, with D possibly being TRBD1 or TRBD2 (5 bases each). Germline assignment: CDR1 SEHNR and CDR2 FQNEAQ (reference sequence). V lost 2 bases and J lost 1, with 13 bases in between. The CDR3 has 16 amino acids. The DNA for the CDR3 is TGTGCCAGCAGCTTACCCTGGGGACGGGGCACAGATACGCAGTATTTT. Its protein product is CASSLPWGRGTDTQYF.

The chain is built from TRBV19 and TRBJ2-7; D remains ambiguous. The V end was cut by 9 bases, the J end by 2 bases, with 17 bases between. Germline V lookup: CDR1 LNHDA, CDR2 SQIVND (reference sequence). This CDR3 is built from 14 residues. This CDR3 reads CASSFRGGAYEQYF. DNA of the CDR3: TGTGCCAGCAGCTTTAGAGGTGGCGCCTACGAGCAGTACTTC. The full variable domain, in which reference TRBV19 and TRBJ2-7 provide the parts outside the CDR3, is DGGITQSPKYLFRKEGQNVTLSCEQNLNHDAMYWYRQDPGQGLRLIYYSQIVNDFQKGDIAEGYSVSREKKESFPLTVTSAQKNPTAFYLCASSFRGGAYEQYFGPGTRLTVT.

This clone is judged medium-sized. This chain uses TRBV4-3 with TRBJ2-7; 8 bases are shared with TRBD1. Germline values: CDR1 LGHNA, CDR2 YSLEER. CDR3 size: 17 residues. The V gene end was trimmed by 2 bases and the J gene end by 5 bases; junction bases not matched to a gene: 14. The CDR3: CASSQSTRGQGSDEQYF. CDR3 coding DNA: TGCGCCAGCAGCCAATCGACGCGCGGACAGGGTTCGGACGAGCAGTACTTC.

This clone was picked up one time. The CDR3 region has the DNA TGCAGCGTTGTGAAGCGCCTCCAAGAGACCCAGTACTTC. Amino acids: CSVVKRLQETQYF. V gene TRBV29-1 combines with J gene TRBJ2-5; the D is unclear. The germline CDR1 and CDR2 sequences are SQVTM and ANQGSEA. The CDR3 is 13 amino acids. The V end lost 4 bases, the J end lost 1 base, and 10 bases lay between the germline ends.

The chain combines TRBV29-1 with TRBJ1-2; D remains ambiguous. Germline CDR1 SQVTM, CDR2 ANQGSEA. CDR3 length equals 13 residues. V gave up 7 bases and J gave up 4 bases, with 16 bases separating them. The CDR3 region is CSAGMGVGYGYTF. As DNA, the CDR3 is TGCAGCGCAGGTATGGGTGTCGGCTATGGCTACACCTTC.

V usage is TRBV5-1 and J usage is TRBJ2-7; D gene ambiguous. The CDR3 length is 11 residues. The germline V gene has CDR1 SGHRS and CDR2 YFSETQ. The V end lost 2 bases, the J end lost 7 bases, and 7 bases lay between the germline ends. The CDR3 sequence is CASSFGLEQYF. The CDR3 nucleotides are TGCGCCAGCAGCTTCGGGCTAGAGCAGTACTTC.

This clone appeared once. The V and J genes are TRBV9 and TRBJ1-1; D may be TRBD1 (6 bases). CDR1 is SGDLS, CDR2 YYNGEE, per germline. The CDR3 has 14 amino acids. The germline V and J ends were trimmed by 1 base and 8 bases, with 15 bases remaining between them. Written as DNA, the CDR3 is TGTGCCAGCAGCGTATTCCCCGAACAGGGCGAAGCTTTCTTT. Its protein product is CASSVFPEQGEAFF. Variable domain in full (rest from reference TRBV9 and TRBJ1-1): DSGVTQTPKHLITATGQRVTLRCSPRSGDLSVYWYQQSLDQGLQFLIQYYNGEERAKGNILERFSAQQFPDLHSELNLSSLELGDSALYFCASSVFPEQGEAFFGQGTRLTVV.